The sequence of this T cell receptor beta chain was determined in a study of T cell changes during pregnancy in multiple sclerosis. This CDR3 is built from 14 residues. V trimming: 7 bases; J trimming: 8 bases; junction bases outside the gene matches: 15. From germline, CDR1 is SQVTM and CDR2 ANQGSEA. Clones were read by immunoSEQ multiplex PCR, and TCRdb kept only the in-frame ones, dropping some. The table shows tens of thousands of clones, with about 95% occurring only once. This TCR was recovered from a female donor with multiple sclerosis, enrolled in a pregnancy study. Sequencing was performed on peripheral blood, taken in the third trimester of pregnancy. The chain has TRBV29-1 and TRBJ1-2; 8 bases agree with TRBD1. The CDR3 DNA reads TGCAGCGCGTCACACCTTGGACAGGGCGAAGGCTACACCTTC. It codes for CSASHLGQGEGYTF.